This TCR beta chain was found in a study of PD-1 blockade in mismatch repair-deficient tumors. This clone was seen a handful of times. Its target is unknown. Some clones are missing from TCRdb's copy, which holds only in-frame ones; the method was immunoSEQ multiplex PCR. Among about 40,000 clones listed, about 88% were seen once. Study-wide results and limits: After pembrolizumab, tumor-resident clones rose rapidly, then generally contracted before radiologic responses.

Mismatch repair deficiency was confirmed in all patients, by PCR or immunohistochemistry. This specimen was peripheral blood, taken roughly 75 weeks after starting pembrolizumab. This sequence was found in an adult with mismatch repair-deficient cancer.

CDR3 amino acids: CASHKGGNYGYTF. The DNA for the CDR3 is TGTGCCAGCCACAAGGGGGGAAACTATGGCTACACCTTC. This sequence joins TRBV7-9 and TRBJ1-2; D is perhaps TRBD1 (6 bases). The length of the CDR3 is 13 residues. Looked up from germline, CDR1 is SEHNR and CDR2 is FQNEAQ (reference sequence). Trimming pared 8 bases from V and 2 bases from J, leaving 12 bases between.